The sequence of this T cell receptor (beta chain) was determined in a study of PD-L1 blockade in urothelial cancer. Study details: Male patients with bladder-origin urothelial cancer numbered about 90% of the roughly 29. Typically, measured as a median, blood samples had about 140,000 T cells.

Each PCR had synthetic TCR analog templates added to it as a spike-in. Sequencing used immunoSEQ multiplex PCR; TCRdb keeps in-frame clones, though not all of them. The sample consists of more than 85,000 clones, about 91% of them appearing once. From germline, CDR1 is SGHDT and CDR2 YYEEEE. The CDR3 length is 14 residues. Deletions cut 0 bases from V and 6 bases from J, with 9 bases between. J is TRBJ1-4 and V is TRBV5-6; D unclear. The TCR was taken from a woman of 80 years or more with urothelial cancer. The input for sequencing was PBMCs, taken around atezolizumab (anti-PD-L1) treatment. As DNA, the CDR3 is TGTGCCAGCAGCTTGGTCCCAGAGGATGAAAAACTGTTTTTT. Residues: CASSLVPEDEKLFF.